This T cell receptor beta chain comes out of a study of blood T cell repertoires in COVID-19. The germline V gene encodes CDR1 MNHEY and CDR2 SVGAGI. This CDR3 region has 13 residues. The V and J ends lost 2 bases and 3 bases respectively, with 5 bases between them. Clones were sequenced by immunoSEQ multiplex PCR, and TCRdb holds only the in-frame ones, with some missing. The sample lists roughly 200,000 clones, around four fifths seen once, with roughly 8.6% in the top ten. The chain uses TRBV6-5 and TRBJ1-5, with D hard to call. The TCR comes from a man aged 40-49 years with active or convalescent COVID-19. Material: peripheral blood. The CDR3 spells CASSYSHNQPQHF. CDR3 sequence (DNA): TGTGCCAGCAGTTACAGCCACAATCAGCCCCAGCATTTT.